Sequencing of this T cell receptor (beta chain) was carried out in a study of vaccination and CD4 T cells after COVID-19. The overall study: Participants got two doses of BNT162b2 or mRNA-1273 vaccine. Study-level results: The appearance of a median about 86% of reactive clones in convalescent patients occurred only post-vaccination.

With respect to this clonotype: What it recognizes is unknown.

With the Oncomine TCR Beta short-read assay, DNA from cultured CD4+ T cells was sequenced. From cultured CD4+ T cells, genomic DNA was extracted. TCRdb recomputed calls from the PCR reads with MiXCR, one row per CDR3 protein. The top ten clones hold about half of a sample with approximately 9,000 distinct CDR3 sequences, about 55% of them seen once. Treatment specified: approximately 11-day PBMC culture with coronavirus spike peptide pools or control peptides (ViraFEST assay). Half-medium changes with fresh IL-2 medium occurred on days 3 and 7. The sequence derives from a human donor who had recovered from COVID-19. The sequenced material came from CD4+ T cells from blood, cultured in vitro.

The CDR3 sequence: CASSVTGGRSMNTEAFF. The CDR3 nucleotides read TGTGCCAGCAGCGTAACAGGGGGGAGGTCCATGAACACTGAAGCTTTCTTT. The chain couples TRBV5-6 to TRBJ1-1, with TRBD1 matching over 8 bases. Germline values: CDR1 SGHDT, CDR2 YYEEEE. CDR3 size: 17 residues. The trim removed 4 bases at V and 0 bases at J, leaving 11 bases unmatched.